The clone carrying this T cell receptor (beta chain) came up a few times. Its antigen remains unidentified. Germline V lookup: CDR1 DFQATT, CDR2 SNEGSKA (reference sequence). CDR3 length: 16 amino acids. J was trimmed by 4 bases and V by 0 bases; bases with no gene match: 10. This entry is derived from a study of T cells in Graves' hyperthyroidism and ophthalmopathy. Findings and caveats of the study: In blood, most of the thyroid clonotypes expanded above 0.001 were also present. The model anticipated ophthalmopathy a median approximately 6.6 months pre-onset.

Patients with uncontrolled infections, other autoimmune diseases, pregnancy or lactation were excluded. Every diagnosis used clinical symptoms, serum thyroxine and TRAb, thyroid ultrasound and orbital computed tomography. Regions amplified from RNA transcripts were the TCR beta CDR3 regions. When the TCR CDR3 underwent first-round RT-PCR, the HTBI primer set was used. TCRdb itself ran the multiplex PCR reads through MiXCR, one entry per CDR3 protein. Of about 720,000 distinct CDR3 sequences in the sample, around 20% are singletons; the top ten hold roughly 17%. The sample comprised blood. The V gene is TRBV20-1, the J gene TRBJ1-2; 8 bases map to TRBD1. This TCR derives from a woman aged 45-60 years with Graves' hyperthyroidism that later progressed to Graves' ophthalmopathy. The CDR3 sequence is CSAREGGQVTGYGYTF. Here the CDR3 DNA reads TGCAGTGCTAGAGAGGGGGGACAGGTTACCGGCTATGGCTACACCTTC.